These 24 T cell receptor beta chains originate from one sample sequenced in a study of PD-L1 blockade in urothelial cancer. The method was immunoSEQ multiplex PCR; TCRdb's version includes in-frame clones alone and lacks a portion of them. This sample carries about 130,000 clones, 86% of them seen once, and the ten largest clones take about 2.4%. Time point here: peripheral blood 6 weeks after treatment start. Sample: PBMCs, taken around atezolizumab (anti-PD-L1) treatment. These receptors came from a man aged 50 or older with urothelial cancer.

This rearrangement joins TRBV7-9 to TRBJ2-4, with 7 bases lining up with TRBD1. V shed 5 bases and J 7 bases; nucleotides not matched to a gene: 8. This CDR3 comprises 14 residues. CDR1 and CDR2 (germline): SEHNR, FQNEAQ (reference sequence). The CDR3 reads CASSPRTGGNIQYF. The CDR3, as DNA: TGTGCCAGCAGCCCCCGGACAGGCGGGAACATTCAGTACTTC.

The chain combines TRBV19 with TRBJ1-5, with TRBD1 matching over 10 bases. The V segment lost 5 bases and the J segment 2 bases; nucleotides outside the gene matches: 3. The CDR3 extends over 15 amino acids. Germline V gives CDR1 LNHDA, CDR2 SQIVND (reference sequence). The CDR3 sequence: CASSPGQGGNQPQHF. The CDR3 DNA follows: TGTGCCAGTAGTCCCGGACAGGGGGGCAATCAGCCCCAGCATTTT.

The chain couples TRBV5-1 to TRBJ2-5, with D tentatively TRBD1 (5 bases). Looked up from germline, CDR1 is SGHRS and CDR2 is YFSETQ. The CDR3 spans 15 residues. V lost 0 bases, J lost 1 base, and 10 bases lay in between. The CDR3 sequence is CASSLVRAGQETQYF. The CDR3 DNA follows: TGCGCCAGCAGCTTGGTCAGGGCCGGCCAAGAGACCCAGTACTTC.

The rearrangement joins TRBV2 to TRBJ1-2; 7 positions agree with TRBD1. V dropped 6 bases and J dropped 0; count of bases not matched to a gene: 7. There are 15 residues in the CDR3. Germline values: CDR1 SNHLY, CDR2 FYNNEI. As DNA, the CDR3 is TGTGCCAGCAGGGGGGGACAGCACCCTAACTATGGCTACACCTTC. Amino acid sequence: CASRGGQHPNYGYTF.

This clone was seen a handful of times. The chain has TRBV6-1 and TRBJ1-4; D might be TRBD1 (5 bases). CDR1 is MNHNS and CDR2 is SASEGT in the germline V gene. The CDR3 totals 16 residues. V lost 2 bases and J 10 bases, leaving 20 bases between the germline ends. CDR3 in amino acids: CASSESSTGSGGKLFF. DNA of the CDR3: TGTGCCAGCAGTGAAAGTAGTACAGGATCCGGTGGAAAACTGTTTTTT.

The genes are TRBV19 and TRBJ1-1, with D hard to call. This CDR3 spans 12 amino acids. V was shortened by 9 bases and J by 1 base, with 9 bases between the two germline ends. From germline, CDR1 is LNHDA and CDR2 SQIVND (reference sequence). The CDR3 reads CASRAGNTEAFF. The CDR3 DNA sequence: TGTGCCAGCCGGGCGGGGAACACTGAAGCTTTCTTT.

About this clone itself: Other DNA sequences in the sample encode the same CDR3. This chain connects TRBV27 to TRBJ1-3; D not certain. This CDR3 has 14 residues. The germline V gene encodes CDR1 MNHEY and CDR2 SMNVEV (reference sequence). Deletions cut 2 bases from V and 0 bases from J, with 5 bases between. The CDR3 loop reads CASSLRGSGNTIYF. The DNA for the CDR3 is TGTGCCAGCAGTTTACGGGGCTCTGGAAACACCATATATTTT.

This chain joins TRBV28 and TRBJ2-7; possibly TRBD1 for D (6 bases). Per the germline V gene, CDR1 is MDHEN and CDR2 is SYDVKM. Trimming pared 5 bases from V and 3 bases from J, leaving 14 bases between. This CDR3 region has 14 residues. The CDR3 coding sequence is TGTGCCAGCAGTCCTGTCGGGACATTCTACGAGCAGTACTTC. Amino acids: CASSPVGTFYEQYF.

The J gene is TRBJ1-5, the V gene TRBV5-6; D gene unclear. This CDR3 contains 14 residues. With 1 base removed from V and 5 bases from J, the gap between germline ends came to 10 bases. Per the germline V gene, CDR1 is SGHDT and CDR2 is YYEEEE. The CDR3 DNA reads TGTGCCAGCAGCTTGTTCAGAAACGATCAGCCCCAGCATTTT. It is translated as CASSLFRNDQPQHF.

The V gene is TRBV28, the J gene TRBJ2-7; 16 positions match TRBD2. CDR1 MDHEN and CDR2 SYDVKM come from the germline V gene. This CDR3 region has 15 residues. V lost 7 bases, J lost 2 bases, and 2 bases stayed unmatched. CDR3 amino acids: CASMGLAGGPYEQYF. CDR3 DNA: TGTGCCAGCATGGGACTAGCGGGAGGGCCCTACGAGCAGTACTTC.

V gene TRBV7-8 combines with J gene TRBJ1-2, with TRBD1 matching over 7 bases. The V segment lost 4 bases and the J segment 8 bases; nucleotides outside the gene matches: 16. The V gene's germline CDR1 is SGHVS and CDR2 FQNEAQ. The length of the CDR3 is 16 residues. CDR3 sequence (DNA): TGTGCCAGCAGCTCAGCGAAAGGGACAGCCACGCTCGGCTACACCTTC. Its protein product is CASSSAKGTATLGYTF.

This clone was seen once. The chain recombines TRBV28 with TRBJ1-4, with TRBD1 matching 9 bases. V lost 4 bases to trimming and J lost 6 bases; unmatched junction nucleotides: 3. Germline values: CDR1 MDHEN, CDR2 SYDVKM. The length of the CDR3 is 14 residues. The CDR3 region has the DNA TGTGCCAGCAGTTCCGGGACAGGGCATGAAAAACTGTTTTTT. It specifies CASSSGTGHEKLFF.

The rearrangement joins TRBV5-4 to TRBJ2-7; tentative D call: TRBD1 (6 bases). CDR1 is SGHNT, CDR2 YYREEE, per germline (reference sequence). The CDR3 is made up of 14 amino acids. V was shortened by 2 bases and J by 3 bases, with 12 bases between the two germline ends. DNA for the CDR3: TGTGCCAGCAGCTTTGGACAGACCATCTACGAGCAGTACTTC. Amino acids: CASSFGQTIYEQYF.

This rearrangement joins TRBV7-6 to TRBJ2-1; 9 bases are a match to TRBD2. This CDR3 comprises 20 residues. V was pared by 1 base and J by 0 bases, with 13 bases of the junction left unmatched. Germline values: CDR1 SGHVS, CDR2 FNYEAQ. The CDR3, as DNA: TGTGCCAGCAGCTTAGAGGGGTTTAGCGGGGGAACCCTCTCCTACAATGAGCAGTTCTTC. Translating gives CASSLEGFSGGTLSYNEQFF.

This clone appeared once. CDR3: CAIGRENFYEQYF. The CDR3 DNA is TGTGCCATCGGGCGGGAGAACTTCTACGAGCAGTACTTC. The chain combines TRBV6-1 with TRBJ2-7, with 7 bases aligning to TRBD2. This CDR3 contains 13 residues. V lost 10 bases and J lost 3; bases outside the gene matches: 9. Germline V lookup: CDR1 MNHNS, CDR2 SASEGT.

The DNA for the CDR3 is TGCAGCGCGTGGGGGCAGGGGGGTACTGAAGCTTTCTTT. It translates to CSAWGQGGTEAFF. The rearrangement links TRBV29-1 to TRBJ1-1; TRBD1 matches at 7 bases. The V segment lost 7 bases and the J segment 5 bases; nucleotides outside the gene matches: 10. The CDR3 is 13 amino acids. Per the germline V gene, CDR1 is SQVTM and CDR2 is ANQGSEA.

V is TRBV27 and J is TRBJ2-1; D is undetermined. The V gene lost 6 bases and the J gene lost 1 base, with 10 bases spanning the gap. CDR3 length: 14 amino acids. The germline gives CDR1 MNHEY, CDR2 SMNVEV (reference sequence). The CDR3 coding sequence is TGTGCCAGCAGGGAGCTAGGTTCCTACAATGAGCAGTTCTTC. It is translated as CASRELGSYNEQFF.

This clone has just a few counts. The chain has TRBV30 and TRBJ1-5; possible D gene TRBD1, 6 bases. Between the trimmed V and J ends, which lost 4 bases and 5 bases, there was a span of 15 bases. CDR1 is GTSNPN, CDR2 SVGIG, per germline (reference sequence). This CDR3 is 14 amino acids long. CDR3 amino acids: CAWTGGGPDQPQHF. Written as DNA, the CDR3 is TGTGCCTGGACCGGGGGGGGGCCCGATCAGCCCCAGCATTTT.

The V call is TRBV7-9, the J call TRBJ2-6; no definite D call. Germline V CDR1 and CDR2: SEHNR, FQNEAQ (reference sequence). CDR3 length: 12 amino acids. The ends were cut back, 5 bases at V and 4 bases at J, with 3 bases in the middle. CDR3 DNA sequence: TGTGCCAGCAGCCTAGGGGCCAACGTCCTGACTTTC. Protein sequence: CASSLGANVLTF.

This clone was recorded once. The J gene is TRBJ2-3, the V gene TRBV2, with TRBD2 as a possible D gene (5 bases). Germline V lookup: CDR1 SNHLY, CDR2 FYNNEI. V dropped 11 bases and J dropped 0 bases, with 18 bases sitting between them. The CDR3 runs to 15 residues. The CDR3 spells CAGSLEGISTDTQYF. The DNA for the CDR3 is TGTGCCGGGTCACTAGAGGGAATCAGCACAGATACGCAGTATTTT.

As DNA, the CDR3 is TGCGCCAGCAGCACACTAGCGGGAGCGTCCACAGATACGCAGTATTTT. It translates to CASSTLAGASTDTQYF. V gene TRBV5-1 combines with J gene TRBJ2-3, with 11 nucleotides matching TRBD2. The CDR3 is 16 amino acids. V shed 4 bases, J shed 2 bases, and the junction held 6 bases outside the gene matches. Germline V gives CDR1 SGHRS, CDR2 YFSETQ.

The chain is built from TRBV7-2 and TRBJ1-5; tentative D call: TRBD1 (5 bases). This CDR3 contains 15 residues. Trimming pared 3 bases from V and 0 bases from J, leaving 9 bases between. The germline CDR1 and CDR2 sequences are SGHTA and FQGNSA. This CDR3 is CASSFDSSSNQPQHF. As DNA, the CDR3 is TGTGCCAGCAGCTTCGACAGTAGTAGCAATCAGCCCCAGCATTTT. Supplemented by reference TRBV7-2 and TRBJ1-5, the full variable domain reads GAGVSQSPSNKVTEKGKDVELRCDPISGHTALYWYRQSLGQGLEFLIYFQGNSAPDKSGLPSDRFSAERTGGSVSTLTIQRTQQEDSAVYLCASSFDSSSNQPQHFGDGTRLSIL.

The J gene is TRBJ1-6, the V gene TRBV19; TRBD1 matches 9 bases. Per the germline V gene, CDR1 is LNHDA and CDR2 is SQIVND (reference sequence). The CDR3 sequence is 14 residues long. The V segment lost 7 bases and the J segment 7 bases; nucleotides outside the gene matches: 5. The CDR3: CASTRTGENSPLHF. The CDR3 coding sequence is TGTGCCAGTACCCGGACAGGGGAAAATTCACCCCTCCACTTT.

The rearrangement joins TRBV5-5 to TRBJ1-2; 9 positions agree with TRBD1. CDR1 and CDR2 (germline): SGHKS, YYEKEE (reference sequence). The CDR3 contains 16 residues. V lost 4 bases and J lost 7; bases outside the gene matches: 14. In DNA form, the CDR3 reads TGTGCCAGCAGCACCGGACAGGGGACACGGTCTGGTGGCTACACCTTC. Its protein is CASSTGQGTRSGGYTF.